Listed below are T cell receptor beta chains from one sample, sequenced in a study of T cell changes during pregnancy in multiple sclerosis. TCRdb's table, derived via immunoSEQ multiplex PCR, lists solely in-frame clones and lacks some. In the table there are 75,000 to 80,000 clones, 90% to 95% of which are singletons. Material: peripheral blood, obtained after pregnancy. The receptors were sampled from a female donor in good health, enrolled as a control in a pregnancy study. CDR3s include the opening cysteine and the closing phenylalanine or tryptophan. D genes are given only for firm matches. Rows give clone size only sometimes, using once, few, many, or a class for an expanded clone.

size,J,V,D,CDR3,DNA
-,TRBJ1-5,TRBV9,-,CASSVGGRVDQPQHF,TGTGCCAGCAGCGTAGGAGGCAGGGTCGATCAGCCCCAGCATTTT
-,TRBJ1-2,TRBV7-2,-,CASSSHRFGYGYTF,TGTGCCAGCAGTTCCCACAGGTTTGGCTATGGCTACACCTTC
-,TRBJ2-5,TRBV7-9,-,CASSLASRLQETQYF,TGTGCCAGCAGCTTAGCCTCCAGGTTACAAGAGACCCAGTACTTC
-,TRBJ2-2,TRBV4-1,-,CASSQDIVARELFF,TGCGCCAGCAGCCAAGATATAGTAGCCCGGGAGCTGTTTTTT
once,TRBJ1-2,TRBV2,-,CASSTPNYGYTF,TGTGCCAGCAGCACTCCTAACTATGGCTACACCTTC
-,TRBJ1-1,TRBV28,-,CASSFPASEPYTEAFF,TGTGCCAGCAGTTTCCCGGCCAGCGAGCCGTACACTGAAGCTTTCTTT
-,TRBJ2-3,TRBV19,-,CASSIDPRSPYSTDTQYF,TGTGCCAGTAGTATAGATCCCCGGTCGCCATATAGCACAGATACGCAGTATTTT
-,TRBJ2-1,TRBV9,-,CASSVARSNEQFF,TGTGCCAGCAGCGTAGCCCGGTCCAATGAGCAGTTCTTC
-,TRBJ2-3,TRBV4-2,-,CASSQDSSTDTQYF,TGTGCCAGCAGCCAAGATTCTAGCACAGATACGCAGTATTTT
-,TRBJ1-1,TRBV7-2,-,CASSLSLRVGSGDTEAFF,TGTGCCAGCAGCTTAAGTCTTAGAGTGGGCTCCGGGGACACTGAAGCTTTCTTT
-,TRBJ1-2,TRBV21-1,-,CASSLGTPRYGYTF,TGTGCCAGCAGCCTCGGGACACCTCGCTATGGCTACACCTTC
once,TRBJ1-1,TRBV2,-,CASRVSGESTEAFF,TGTGCCAGCAGGGTCTCGGGGGAGTCGACTGAAGCTTTCTTT
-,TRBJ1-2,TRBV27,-,CASSGRNNYGYTF,TGTGCCAGCAGTGGCAGGAATAACTATGGCTACACCTTC
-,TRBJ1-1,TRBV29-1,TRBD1,CSAPGQGASEAFF,TGCAGCGCCCCCGGACAGGGCGCATCTGAAGCTTTCTTT
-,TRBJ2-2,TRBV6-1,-,CASTGLGSNTGELFF,TGTGCCAGCACGGGTCTCGGGTCGAACACCGGGGAGCTGTTTTTT
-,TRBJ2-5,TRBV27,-,CASSLSGETQYF,TGTGCCAGCAGTTTATCCGGGGAGACCCAGTACTTC
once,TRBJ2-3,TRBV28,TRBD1,CASSRQGALGDTQYF,TGTGCCAGCAGTCGACAGGGGGCGCTAGGCGATACGCAGTATTTT
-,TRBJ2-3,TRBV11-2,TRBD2,CASSPGGGDTQYF,TGTGCCAGCAGCCCGGGGGGGGGAGATACGCAGTATTTT
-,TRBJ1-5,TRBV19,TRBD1,CASIDRARNQPQHF,TGTGCCAGTATTGACAGGGCCCGTAATCAGCCCCAGCATTTT
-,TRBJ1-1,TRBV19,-,CASSATDRNTEAFF,TGTGCCAGTAGTGCCACCGACAGGAACACTGAAGCTTTCTTT
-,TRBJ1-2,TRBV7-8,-,CASTSNRDSYGYTF,TGTGCCAGCACCTCCAATAGAGACAGTTATGGCTACACCTTC
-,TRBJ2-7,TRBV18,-,CASSPEQGSYEQYF,TGTGCCAGCTCACCTGAGCAGGGCTCCTACGAGCAGTACTTC
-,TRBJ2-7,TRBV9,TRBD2,CASSVEYGRTYEQYF,TGTGCCAGCAGCGTAGAATACGGGAGGACCTACGAGCAGTACTTC
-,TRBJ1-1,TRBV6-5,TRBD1,CASSYGQGKTEAFF,TGTGCCAGCAGTTACGGACAGGGCAAGACTGAAGCTTTCTTT
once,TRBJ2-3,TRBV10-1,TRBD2,CASPLTGGPSRDTQYF,TGCGCCAGCCCGCTTACGGGAGGGCCTAGTAGAGATACGCAGTATTTT
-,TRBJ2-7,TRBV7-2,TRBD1,CASSSSGTGGTGQYF,TGTGCCAGCAGCTCTTCCGGGACAGGGGGCACCGGGCAGTACTTC
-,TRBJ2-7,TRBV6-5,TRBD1,CASRTPGQGAEQYF,TGTGCCAGCAGAACACCGGGACAGGGGGCAGAGCAGTACTTC
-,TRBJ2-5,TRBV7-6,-,CASSLDSPGTGVTQYF,TGTGCCAGCAGCTTAGACTCCCCCGGGACGGGAGTGACCCAGTACTTC
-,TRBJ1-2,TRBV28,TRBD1,CASSFRGTDIYGYTF,TGTGCCAGCAGTTTTAGGGGGACAGATATCTATGGCTACACCTTC
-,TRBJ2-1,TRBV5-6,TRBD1,CASRQQGSYNEQFF,TGTGCCAGCAGGCAACAGGGGTCCTACAATGAGCAGTTCTTC
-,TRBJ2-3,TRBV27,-,CASRWVAADTQYF,TGTGCCAGCCGGTGGGTAGCAGCAGATACGCAGTATTTT
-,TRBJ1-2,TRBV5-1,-,CASSLSEPHSYGYTF,TGCGCCAGCAGCTTGTCGGAGCCTCATTCCTATGGCTACACCTTC
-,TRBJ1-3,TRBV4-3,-,CASSHAGSIGNTIYF,TGCGCCAGCAGCCATGCCGGGTCTATCGGAAACACCATATATTTT
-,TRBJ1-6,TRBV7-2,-,CASSLFGTTYNSPLHF,TGTGCCAGCAGCTTATTCGGGACTACCTATAATTCACCCCTCCACTTT
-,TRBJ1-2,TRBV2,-,CASSEARSYGYTF,TGTGCCAGCAGTGAGGCACGCAGTTATGGCTACACCTTC
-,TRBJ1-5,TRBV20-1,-,CSAGVEQPQHF,TGCAGTGCCGGCGTGGAGCAGCCCCAGCATTTT
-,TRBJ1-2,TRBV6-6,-,CASNRGDGYTF,TGTGCCAGCAACCGGGGGGATGGCTACACCTTC
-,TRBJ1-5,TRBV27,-,CASRVQGGQPQHF,TGTGCCAGCAGAGTTCAGGGAGGCCAGCCCCAGCATTTT
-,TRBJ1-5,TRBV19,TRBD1,CASRGTGYQPQHF,TGTGCCAGTAGAGGGACAGGGTATCAGCCCCAGCATTTT
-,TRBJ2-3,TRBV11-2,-,CASSLLGGAIDTQYF,TGTGCCAGCAGCTTATTGGGGGGGGCCATAGATACGCAGTATTTT
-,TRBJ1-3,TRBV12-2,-,CASRQEGQATFSGNTIYF,TGTGCAAGTCGCCAAGAGGGACAGGCTACCTTCTCTGGAAACACCATATATTTT
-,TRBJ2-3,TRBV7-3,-,CASSLSPGGDTQYF,TGTGCCAGCAGCTTAAGTCCCGGGGGAGATACGCAGTATTTT